This T cell receptor beta chain was sequenced during a study of blood T cell repertoires in COVID-19 (dated by TCRdb to about 2020). At the level of the whole study: Samples from collaborators originated in the United States, Italy and Spain and spanned both the acute and convalescent phases of COVID-19. The material from the prospective study consisted of cDNA or gDNA derived from T cells, B-cell-depleted T cells, or PBMCs. Deeply sampled blood TCRbeta repertoires from subjects exposed to, actively infected with, or recovered from COVID-19 were included in the dataset. A freely available public database, intended as a resource for researchers studying the immune response to SARS-CoV-2, is where the repertoires were released. The samples were drawn from two sources: the first 160 participants of the ongoing ImmuneRACE study, and 1,254 subjects contributed by 6 global collaborators. Nearly every sample came with metadata listing a de-identified subject ID, COVID-19 status, age in years and sex. Where HLA class I and class II types were available, the types were taken from metadata supplied by the sample provider, not from assay-based typing. What the authors observed across the whole study: The amount of clinical and demographic metadata varied by source and participant and was provided uncurated.

This clone was picked up a small number of times. The target of this receptor is not known. The input lacks base qualities; no much larger clone sits a single base away. TCRbeta CDR3 regions were amplified from genomic DNA using the immunoSEQ Assay, a bias-controlled multiplex PCR. Under the source paper's analysis protocol: The number of nucleated cells in each sample was estimated from the amplification of reference gene primers within the assay. To quantify the absolute abundance of each unique TCRbeta CDR3 rearrangement, sequence reads were collapsed and filtered. For each sample, productive Simpson clonality was calculated as the square root of Simpson's diversity index over productive rearrangements. Held by TCRdb, this immuneACCESS table contains in-frame sequences only and omits some clones. Under half of the omission traces to an unresolved V gene where checked; the cause of the rest is unknown. That table furnishes V, J and clone size, whereas the DNA furnished D and trimming. This sample comprises around 40,000 clones, more than 90% of them detected only once. The ten largest clones represent 5.5% of the sample.

Whole blood was collected in K2EDTA tubes by collaborating institutions according to the institutions' own protocols. For TCRbeta analysis, collaborators shipped samples as frozen whole blood, isolated PBMCs, or DNA extracted from either of those sample types. The material sequenced was peripheral blood. This clonotype was obtained from a woman aged 80 or over with acute or convalescent COVID-19.

The DNA is TGTGCCAGCCTGCCGGGACAGTCGAACAATGAGCAGTTCTTC. This sequence encodes CASLPGQSNNEQFF. Here the chain combines TRBV2 and TRBJ2-1; a stretch of 7 junction bases matches TRBD1. CDR1 SNHLY and CDR2 FYNNEI are derived from the germline V gene. Taken from cysteine to phenylalanine, the CDR3 has 14 residues. The read is trimmed to its CDR3 DNA, 42 bases read in frame from base 1. V is pruned by 8 bases and J by 5 bases, leaving 9 bases of the junction without a gene match.